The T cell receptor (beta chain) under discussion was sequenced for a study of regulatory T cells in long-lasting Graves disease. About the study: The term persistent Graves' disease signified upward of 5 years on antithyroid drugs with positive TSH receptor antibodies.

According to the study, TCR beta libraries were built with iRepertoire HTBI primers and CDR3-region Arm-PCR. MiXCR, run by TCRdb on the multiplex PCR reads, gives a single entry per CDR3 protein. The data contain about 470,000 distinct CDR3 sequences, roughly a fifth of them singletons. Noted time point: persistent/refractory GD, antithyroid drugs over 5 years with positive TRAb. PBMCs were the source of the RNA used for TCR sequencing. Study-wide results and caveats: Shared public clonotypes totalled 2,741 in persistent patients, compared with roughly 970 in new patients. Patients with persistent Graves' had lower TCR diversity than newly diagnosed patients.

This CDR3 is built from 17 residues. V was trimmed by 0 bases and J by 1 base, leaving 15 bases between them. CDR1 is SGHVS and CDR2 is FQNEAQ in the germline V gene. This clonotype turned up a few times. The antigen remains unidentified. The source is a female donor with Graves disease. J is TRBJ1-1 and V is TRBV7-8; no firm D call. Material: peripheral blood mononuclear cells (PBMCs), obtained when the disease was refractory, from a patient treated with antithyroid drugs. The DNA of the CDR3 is TGTGCCAGCAGCTTAGCTGGGCAGGCCCTAGCGAACACTGAAGCTTTCTTT. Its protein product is CASSLAGQALANTEAFF.